This T cell receptor beta chain was captured in a study of blood T cell repertoires in COVID-19. Deletions cut 5 bases from V and 2 bases from J, with 18 bases between. Germline V gives CDR1 PRHDT, CDR2 FYEKMQ (reference sequence). This CDR3 spans 16 amino acids. The protocol was immunoSEQ multiplex PCR, while the TCRdb copy is restricted to in-frame clones and leaves out a portion. The table has 200,000 or so clones, over 80% seen once. Sample: peripheral blood. The sequence was obtained from a man aged 25 to 40 with COVID-19, enrolled during active disease. The V and J genes are TRBV13 and TRBJ1-2; perhaps TRBD1 as D (6 bases). The CDR3 loop is CASSLITGWGNYGYTF. The DNA of the CDR3 is TGTGCCAGCAGCCTAATAACAGGGTGGGGAAACTATGGCTACACCTTC.